This passage covers 22 T cell receptor beta chains from one sample sequenced in a study of cytomegalovirus exposure and HLA in healthy donors. 13 Jbeta primers and 60 Vbeta primers were used for the PCR. The table came from immunoSEQ multiplex PCR; TCRdb's copy has only in-frame clones and leaves some out. Found here are 150,000 to 200,000 clones, less than 90% of them singletons; the top ten hold less than 5%. The sequenced sample consisted of PBMCs. The receptors originated from a man in his fifties or sixties in good health and CMV-seropositive.

The gene calls are TRBV19 and TRBJ2-7, with a tentative D call TRBD1 (6 bases). The germline V gene encodes CDR1 LNHDA and CDR2 SQIVND (reference sequence). The CDR3 has 14 amino acids. The V end was cut by 10 bases, the J end by 2 bases, with 18 bases between. As DNA, the CDR3 is TGTGCCAAATTCCGAGGACAGCAACCCTACGAGCAGTACTTC. Its translation is CAKFRGQQPYEQYF.

The rearrangement joins TRBV11-3 to TRBJ1-5; D perhaps matches TRBD1 (5 bases). This CDR3 contains 16 residues. Germline CDR1 and CDR2: SGHNT and YENEEA. V was clipped by 3 bases and J by 2 bases, with 14 bases between them. This CDR3 is CASSFLSGYGNQPQHF. The CDR3 DNA is TGTGCCAGCAGCTTCCTCTCAGGGTATGGCAATCAGCCCCAGCATTTT.

Comments on this clone: The junction and the germline gene differ at one end; a read error may be behind it. The chain joins TRBV7-9 to TRBJ1-1; maybe TRBD1 (5 bases). This CDR3 spans 14 amino acids. CDR1 is SEHNR and CDR2 is FQNEAQ in the germline V gene (reference sequence). The CDR3 DNA reads as TGTGCCAGCAGCTTAGGGCACAGGAACACTGAAGCTTCCTTT. The encoded protein is CASSLGHRNTEASF.

The V call is TRBV2, the J call TRBJ1-1; D possibly corresponds to TRBD1 (6 bases). Germline lookup yields CDR1 SNHLY and CDR2 FYNNEI. Trimming cost V 1 base and J 5 bases, with 11 bases left between them. This CDR3 has 14 amino acids. The CDR3 DNA is TGTGCCAGCAGTGAAGAGGGGGGGATAACTGAAGCTTTCTTT. Translated, it gives CASSEEGGITEAFF.

This clone showed up just once. Written as DNA, the CDR3 is TGTGCCAGCAGTGAATTCGGGACTAGCTCAGATACGCAGTATTTT. Amino acid sequence: CASSEFGTSSDTQYF. The genes are TRBV2 and TRBJ2-3; TRBD2 matches at 9 bases. Germline loops: CDR1 SNHLY, CDR2 FYNNEI. The CDR3 extends over 15 amino acids. V lost 2 bases and J lost 4; bases outside the gene matches: 4.

This clone was detected once. This rearrangement joins TRBV5-6 to TRBJ1-4, with D tentatively TRBD1 (5 bases). Trimming pared 1 base from V and 7 bases from J, leaving 11 bases between. Germline loops: CDR1 SGHDT, CDR2 YYEEEE. The CDR3 loop spans 14 amino acids. The CDR3 DNA reads TGTGCCAGCAGCTTGCTAGGGGTTGGTGAAAAACTGTTTTTT. It codes for CASSLLGVGEKLFF.

With regard to this clone: Within the sample, other DNA sequences also encode this same CDR3. The rearrangement joins TRBV7-2 to TRBJ2-5; 7 bases are shared with TRBD2. The V segment lost 1 base and the J segment 3 bases; nucleotides outside the gene matches: 2. The CDR3 loop spans 14 amino acids. CDR1 is SGHTA and CDR2 is FQGNSA in the germline V gene. CDR3 loop: CASSLGGGKETQYF. Written as DNA, the CDR3 is TGTGCCAGCAGCTTAGGGGGGGGAAAAGAGACCCAGTACTTC.

The chain combines TRBV4-1 with TRBJ2-1; 8 nucleotides match TRBD1. The V segment lost 1 base and the J segment 8 bases; nucleotides outside the gene matches: 13. Per germline, CDR1 MGHRA and CDR2 YSYEKL. The CDR3 runs 17 residues. The chain's CDR3 is CASSQGLTGVQGDEQFF. DNA for the CDR3: TGCGCCAGCAGCCAAGGACTGACAGGGGTTCAGGGCGATGAGCAGTTCTTC.

The V and J genes are TRBV28 and TRBJ2-1; 11 bases align to TRBD1. Germline trimming cut 6 bases from V and 6 bases from J; bases unmatched to any gene: 4. The CDR3 is 14 amino acids. CDR1 and CDR2 (germline): MDHEN, SYDVKM. In DNA form, the CDR3 reads TGTGCCAGCAGAGTCGGACAGGGGGCCAATGAGCAGTTCTTC. This encodes CASRVGQGANEQFF.

The rearrangement links TRBV19 to TRBJ2-3, with D possibly TRBD2 on 6 matching bases. V was shortened by 9 bases and J by 0 bases, with 13 bases between the two germline ends. From germline, CDR1 is LNHDA and CDR2 SQIVND (reference sequence). The CDR3 consists of 14 residues. The CDR3 is CASSAGRSTDTQYF. CDR3 DNA: TGTGCCAGCTCGGCGGGGAGAAGCACAGATACGCAGTATTTT.

The rearrangement joins TRBV7-8 to TRBJ1-1; possible D gene TRBD1, 6 bases. Trimming took 8 bases from V and 9 from J, leaving 16 bases between them. Germline V gives CDR1 SGHVS, CDR2 FQNEAQ. The CDR3 contains 12 residues. The CDR3 DNA is TGTGCCAGCGGAATAACGGGGGGCCAAGCTTTCTTT. Translating gives CASGITGGQAFF.

The chain links TRBV4-2 to TRBJ2-3; 8 bases are shared with TRBD2. The junction had 6 bases not matched to a gene; V was cut back by 5 bases and J by 2 bases. Looked up from germline, CDR1 is LGHNA and CDR2 is YNFKEQ. This CDR3 region has 15 residues. The CDR3 DNA reads as TGTGCCAGCAGCGCCCAGCGGGAGACCACAGATACGCAGTATTTT. This sequence encodes CASSAQRETTDTQYF.

This chain uses TRBV5-1 with TRBJ2-7; 9 bases align to TRBD1. Trimming at V came to 7 bases and at J to 5 bases, leaving 7 bases not matched to a gene. CDR1 and CDR2 (germline): SGHRS, YFSETQ. This CDR3 has 13 residues. The CDR3 spells CASSDRGIDEQYF. Written as DNA, the CDR3 is TGCGCCAGCTCAGACAGGGGGATAGACGAGCAGTACTTC.

The rearrangement uses TRBV5-5 and TRBJ2-5; the D gene is possibly TRBD1 (6 bases). This CDR3 has 13 amino acids. Between the trimmed V and J ends, which lost 6 bases and 5 bases, there was a span of 14 bases. Germline loops: CDR1 SGHKS, CDR2 YYEKEE (reference sequence). The CDR3 reads CASTKQGWETQYF. Here the CDR3 DNA reads TGTGCCAGCACAAAACAGGGTTGGGAGACCCAGTACTTC.

This chain joins TRBV5-4 and TRBJ2-7, with 11 bases matching TRBD1. Germline values: CDR1 SGHNT, CDR2 YYREEE (reference sequence). Trimming at V came to 3 bases and at J to 3 bases, leaving 8 bases not matched to a gene. The CDR3 sequence is 16 residues long. The CDR3 bases are TGTGCCAGCAGCTGGGGACAGGGGGGAAAAGACTACGAGCAGTACTTC. It translates to CASSWGQGGKDYEQYF.

This chain's CDR3 is CASKIRGTNEKLFF. CDR3 sequence (DNA): TGTGCCAGTAAGATTCGGGGAACTAATGAAAAACTGTTTTTT. The chain joins TRBV19 to TRBJ1-4; D is ambiguous. V was trimmed by 7 bases and J by 1 base, leaving 10 bases between them. The V gene's germline CDR1 is LNHDA and CDR2 SQIVND (reference sequence). The CDR3 is 14 amino acids.

The chain uses TRBV5-1 and TRBJ1-4; TRBD1 aligns across 8 bases. Trimming at V came to 4 bases and at J to 7 bases, leaving 6 bases not matched to a gene. The germline V gene encodes CDR1 SGHRS and CDR2 YFSETQ. CDR3 size: 14 residues. In DNA form, the CDR3 reads TGCGCCAGCAGCCTTATGGGACAGGCTGAAAAACTGTTTTTT. Protein: CASSLMGQAEKLFF.

The chain couples TRBV7-2 to TRBJ2-7; possibly TRBD1 for D (5 bases). V lost 4 bases and J 2 bases, leaving 12 bases between the germline ends. This CDR3 region has 14 residues. CDR1 and CDR2 (germline): SGHTA, FQGNSA. CDR3 nucleotides: TGTGCCAGCAGCTCTCAGGGCCTAACCTACGAGCAGTACTTC. Translation: CASSSQGLTYEQYF.

The rearrangement uses TRBV7-2 and TRBJ2-5; possible D gene TRBD1, 5 bases. The CDR3 length is 14 residues. V was trimmed by 3 bases and J by 3 bases, leaving 11 bases between them. The V gene's germline CDR1 is SGHTA and CDR2 FQGNSA. CDR3 region: CASSFRPREETQYF. As DNA, the CDR3 is TGTGCCAGCAGCTTTCGTCCCAGGGAAGAGACCCAGTACTTC.

This clone has only one observation. The chain uses TRBV7-9 and TRBJ2-2; 9 nucleotides align to TRBD1. Germline V CDR1 and CDR2: SEHNR, FQNEAQ (reference sequence). The length of the CDR3 is 19 residues. The J segment lost 1 base and the V segment lost 4 bases, leaving 13 bases of the junction unmatched. CDR3 sequence reads: CASSYARDREWENTGELFF. The DNA for the CDR3 is TGTGCCAGCAGCTACGCCCGGGACAGGGAGTGGGAGAACACCGGGGAGCTGTTTTTT. Full variable domain (outside the CDR3, taken from reference TRBV7-9 and TRBJ2-2): DTGVSQNPRHKITKRGQNVTFRCDPISEHNRLYWYRQTLGQGPEFLTYFQNEAQLEKSRLLSDRFSAERPKGSFSTLEIQRTEQGDSAMYLCASSYARDREWENTGELFFGEGSRLTVL.

The chain has TRBV28 and TRBJ2-5; 7 nucleotides line up with TRBD1. With 5 bases clipped from V and 9 bases from J, the junction kept 6 bases outside the gene matches. The CDR3 covers 12 residues. In germline, CDR1 is MDHEN, CDR2 SYDVKM. The CDR3 is CASSLTTGPQYF. The CDR3 DNA sequence: TGTGCCAGCAGTCTAACGACAGGGCCCCAGTACTTC.

This chain links TRBV7-3 with TRBJ2-3, with a tentative D call TRBD2 (5 bases). Germline loops: CDR1 SGHTA, CDR2 FQGTGA. V lost 5 bases to trimming and J lost 8 bases, with 17 bases between them. The CDR3 runs 14 residues. The CDR3 nucleotides read TGTGCCAGCAGCCAAGAGGGTCCGTACACTACGCAGTATTTT. This translates into CASSQEGPYTTQYF.